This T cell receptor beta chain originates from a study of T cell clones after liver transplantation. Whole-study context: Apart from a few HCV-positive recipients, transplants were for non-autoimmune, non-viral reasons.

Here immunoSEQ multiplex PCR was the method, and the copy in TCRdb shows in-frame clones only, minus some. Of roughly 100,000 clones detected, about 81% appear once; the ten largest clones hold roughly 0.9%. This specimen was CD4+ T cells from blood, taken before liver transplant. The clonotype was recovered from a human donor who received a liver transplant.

CDR3: CSVLLQGGNTIYF. The CDR3 DNA is TGCAGCGTTCTTCTTCAGGGCGGGAACACCATATATTTT. The chain recombines TRBV29-1 with TRBJ1-3; the D gene is possibly TRBD1 (5 bases). Germline V CDR1 and CDR2: SQVTM, ANQGSEA. CDR3 length equals 13 residues. V was clipped by 5 bases and J by 7 bases, with 15 bases between them.